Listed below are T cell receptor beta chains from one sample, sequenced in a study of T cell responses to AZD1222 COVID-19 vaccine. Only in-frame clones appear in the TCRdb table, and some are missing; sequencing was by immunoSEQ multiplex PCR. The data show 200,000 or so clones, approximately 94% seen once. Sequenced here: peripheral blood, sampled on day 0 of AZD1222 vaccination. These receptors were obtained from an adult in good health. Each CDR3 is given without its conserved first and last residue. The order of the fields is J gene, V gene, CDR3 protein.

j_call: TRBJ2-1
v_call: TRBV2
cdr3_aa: ASSERGLAVYNEQF

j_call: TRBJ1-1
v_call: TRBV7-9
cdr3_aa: ASSLVAGWNTEAF

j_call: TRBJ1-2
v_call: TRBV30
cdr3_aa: AWSAGQGNYGYT

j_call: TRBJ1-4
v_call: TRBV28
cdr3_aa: ASRRQGLVGSNEKLF

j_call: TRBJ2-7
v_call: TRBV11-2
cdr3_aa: ASSLVAQSYEQY

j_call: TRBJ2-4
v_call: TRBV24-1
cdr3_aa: ATSDSGQGGIRNIQY

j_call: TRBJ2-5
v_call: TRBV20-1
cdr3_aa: SARVGETQY

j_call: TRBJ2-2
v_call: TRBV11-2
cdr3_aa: ASSKLTGTAGELF

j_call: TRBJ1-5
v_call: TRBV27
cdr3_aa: ASSRGGGGDQPQH

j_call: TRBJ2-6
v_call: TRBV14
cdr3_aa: ASSRTTGGVSGANVLT

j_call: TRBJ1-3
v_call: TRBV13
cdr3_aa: ASSSRQGDGNTIY

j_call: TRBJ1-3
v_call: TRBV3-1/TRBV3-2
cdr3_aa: ASSQDPLGQGAGNTIY

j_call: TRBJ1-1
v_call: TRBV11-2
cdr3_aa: ASSRAGTWGFVTEAF

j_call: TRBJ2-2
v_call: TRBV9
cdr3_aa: ASSVEAVTGELF

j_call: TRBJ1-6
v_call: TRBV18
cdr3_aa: ASSSREGNSPLH

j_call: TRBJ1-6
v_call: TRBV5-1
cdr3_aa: ASSLQIQNNSPLH

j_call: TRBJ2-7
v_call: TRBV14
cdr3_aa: ASSQGSGNEQY

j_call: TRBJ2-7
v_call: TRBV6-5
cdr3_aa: ASNPLAGAVYEQY

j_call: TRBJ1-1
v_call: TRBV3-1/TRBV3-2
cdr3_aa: ASSQVAGGNTEAF

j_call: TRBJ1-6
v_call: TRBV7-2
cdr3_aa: ASSLEGTDNSPLH

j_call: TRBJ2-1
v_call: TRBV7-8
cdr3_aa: ASSTSGTSNEQF

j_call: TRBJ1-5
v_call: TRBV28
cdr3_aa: ASAGWGNQPQH

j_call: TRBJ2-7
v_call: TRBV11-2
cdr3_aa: ASSKGQGVPYEQY

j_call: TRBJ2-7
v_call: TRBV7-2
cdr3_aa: ASSLVMPRALGPHEQY

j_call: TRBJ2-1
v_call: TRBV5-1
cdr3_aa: ASIRDTNNEQF

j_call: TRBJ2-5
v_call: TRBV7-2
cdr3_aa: ASSLGGGAGETQY

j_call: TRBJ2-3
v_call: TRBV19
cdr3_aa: ASSISGGRTDTQY

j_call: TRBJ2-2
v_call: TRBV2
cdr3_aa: ASSHPGIAGGGTGELF

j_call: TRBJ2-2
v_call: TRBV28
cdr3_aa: ASSPPKGYTGELF

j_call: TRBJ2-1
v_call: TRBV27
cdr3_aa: ASSWGTSGSGEQF

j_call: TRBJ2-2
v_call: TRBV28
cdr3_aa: ASSLFVGSLNTGELF

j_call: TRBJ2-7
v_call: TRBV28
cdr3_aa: ASSAAGGLEQY

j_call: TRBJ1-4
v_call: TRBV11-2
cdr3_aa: ASSRQGRTNEKLF

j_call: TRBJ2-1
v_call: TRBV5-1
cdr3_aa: ASGPGATYNEQF

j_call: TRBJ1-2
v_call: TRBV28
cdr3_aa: ASSLLQANYGYT

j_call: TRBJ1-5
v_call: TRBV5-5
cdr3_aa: ASKRQGTGNQPQH